The 20 T cell receptor beta chains presented below share a single source sample, sequenced in a study of OX40 agonist ivuxolimab in advanced cancers. Method: immunoSEQ multiplex PCR; TCRdb's copy keeps in-frame clones and lacks some. Among about 58,000 clones listed, around 88% were seen once. This specimen was CD4+ or CD8+ T cells sorted from blood, taken in a trial of the OX40 agonist ivuxolimab. These receptors came from an adult with an advanced solid tumor such as melanoma, head and neck, liver or kidney cancer.

This chain joins TRBV7-9 and TRBJ2-5; unclear D gene. CDR1 and CDR2 from the germline V gene are SEHNR and FQNEAQ (reference sequence). The CDR3 consists of 13 residues. The V end lost 5 bases, the J end lost 1 base, and 8 bases lay between the germline ends. The CDR3 sequence is CASSLTLQETQYF. CDR3 sequence (DNA): TGTGCCAGCAGCCTGACTCTCCAAGAGACCCAGTACTTC.

The chain recombines TRBV6-5 with TRBJ1-4; a possible D gene is TRBD1 (5 bases). The CDR3 covers 14 residues. Germline V gene data show CDR1 as MNHEY and CDR2 as SVGAGI. Trimming took 4 bases from V and 8 from J, leaving 14 bases between them. CDR3 protein: CASSWSDRGEKLFF. CDR3 coding DNA: TGTGCCAGCAGTTGGTCTGATCGGGGCGAAAAACTGTTTTTT.

The V call is TRBV7-9, the J call TRBJ2-3; 9 nucleotides agree with TRBD2. The CDR3 has 16 residues. Germline lookup yields CDR1 SEHNR and CDR2 FQNEAQ (reference sequence). Trimming removed 1 base from V and 3 bases from J; junction bases left unmatched: 5. As DNA, the CDR3 is TGTGCCAGCAGCTTAGATCCAGCGGGAGGTACAGATACGCAGTATTTT. Amino acids: CASSLDPAGGTDTQYF.

The rearrangement joins TRBV18 to TRBJ2-5; no definite D call. The CDR3 totals 16 residues. The germline V and J ends were trimmed by 0 bases and 5 bases, with 16 bases remaining between them. Germline values: CDR1 KGHSH, CDR2 LQKENI. In nucleotides, the CDR3 is TGTGCCAGCTCACCACCCTTAGTGCGGATGGGGGAGACCCAGTACTTC. As protein: CASSPPLVRMGETQYF.

The chain combines TRBV2 with TRBJ1-4, with D tentatively TRBD1 (5 bases). V lost 6 bases and J 5 bases, leaving 13 bases between the germline ends. CDR1 SNHLY and CDR2 FYNNEI come from the germline V gene. This CDR3 has 14 residues. CDR3 sequence (DNA): TGTGCCAGCAGAAGGGGACGGAGAAATGAAAAACTGTTTTTT. This sequence encodes CASRRGRRNEKLFF.

CDR3 region: CAWNLDSTGNTIYF. CDR3 DNA sequence: TGTGCCTGGAATCTGGACAGTACTGGAAACACCATATATTTT. J is TRBJ1-3 and V is TRBV30, with D possibly TRBD1 on 6 matching bases. The V gene's germline CDR1 is GTSNPN and CDR2 SVGIG (reference sequence). With 4 bases removed from V and 2 bases from J, the gap between germline ends came to 12 bases. CDR3 length: 14 amino acids.

This chain connects TRBV6-6 to TRBJ2-6; D call uncertain. V was cut by 0 bases and J by 2 bases, with 2 bases left in between. This CDR3 region has 14 residues. Germline V CDR1 and CDR2: MNHNY, SVGAGI (reference sequence). As DNA, the CDR3 is TGTGCCAGCAGTTACTCGACTGGGGCCAACGTCCTGACTTTC. It encodes CASSYSTGANVLTF.

This chain links TRBV29-1 with TRBJ2-5; 8 positions match TRBD2. The germline gives CDR1 SQVTM, CDR2 ANQGSEA. This CDR3 contains 13 residues. Germline trimming cut 7 bases from V and 11 bases from J; bases unmatched to any gene: 15. The DNA of the CDR3 is TGCAGCGCTAACGGGAGGCCGGGGGGGGAGCAGTACTTC. It encodes CSANGRPGGEQYF.

The table lists this clone with a few counts. The chain links TRBV2 to TRBJ1-2, with unresolved D. Germline loops: CDR1 SNHLY, CDR2 FYNNEI. This CDR3 spans 12 amino acids. Trimming cost V 1 base and J 8 bases, with 8 bases left between them. CDR3 residues: CASSEVGPGYTF. DNA of the CDR3: TGTGCCAGCAGTGAAGTGGGTCCCGGCTACACCTTC.

J is TRBJ2-5 and V is TRBV2; TRBD2 might be the D (5 bases). Per germline, CDR1 SNHLY and CDR2 FYNNEI. The V end was cut by 6 bases, the J end by 3 bases, with 26 bases between. The CDR3 is 18 amino acids. The CDR3 here is CASSQTWGAYPTEETQYF. In nucleotides, the CDR3 is TGTGCCAGCAGCCAAACCTGGGGAGCTTACCCCACAGAAGAGACCCAGTACTTC.

The chain combines TRBV6-1 with TRBJ2-1; 8 positions agree with TRBD1. J gave up 2 bases and V 6 bases, and 6 bases lay outside the gene matches. The germline V gene has CDR1 MNHNS and CDR2 SASEGT. The CDR3 contains 15 residues. CDR3 DNA: TGTGCCAGCAGGATCCGGGACAGGCCCTACAATGAGCAGTTCTTC. It is translated as CASRIRDRPYNEQFF.

J is TRBJ2-2 and V is TRBV5-4; TRBD2 might be the D (7 bases). Germline CDR1 SGHNT, CDR2 YYREEE (reference sequence). Trimming stripped 4 bases from V and 6 bases from J, with 19 bases between. CDR3 size: 16 residues. CDR3 bases: TGTGCCAGCAGCAAAACAGGGAGGGTCGACTCCGGGGAGCTGTTTTTT. The encoded protein is CASSKTGRVDSGELFF.

The chain combines TRBV28 with TRBJ2-3, with 9 bases that match TRBD2. This CDR3 is 15 amino acids long. The germline V gene encodes CDR1 MDHEN and CDR2 SYDVKM. CDR3 bases: TGTGCGGCTAGCGGGAATATGGACGGCACAGATACGCAGTATTTT. Residues: CAASGNMDGTDTQYF. The complete variable domain, with remaining parts taken from reference TRBV28 and TRBJ2-3, reads DVKVTQSSRYLVKRTGEKVFLECVQDMDHENMFWYRQDPGLGLRLIYFSYDVKMKEKGDIPEGYSVSREKKERFSLILESASTNQTSMYLCAASGNMDGTDTQYFGPGTRLTVL.

This chain connects TRBV6-4 to TRBJ2-7; D tentatively reads TRBD1 or TRBD2 (8 bases each). The germline V gene has CDR1 MRHNA and CDR2 SNTAGT. This CDR3 has 19 amino acids. V lost 4 bases and J 0 bases, leaving 25 bases between the germline ends. The CDR3 DNA reads TGTGCCAGCAGTGTAAGGGGAGGAGCGGGAGACAGGGGCTCCTACGAGCAGTACTTC. As protein: CASSVRGGAGDRGSYEQYF.

This clone has only one observation. CDR3 coding DNA: TGTGCCAGTAGCCGGGACAGGAATAACAATGAGCAGTTCTTC. Translation: CASSRDRNNNEQFF. This sequence joins TRBV19 and TRBJ2-1; 8 bases agree with TRBD1. From germline, CDR1 is LNHDA and CDR2 SQIVND (reference sequence). The CDR3 extends over 14 amino acids. The V segment lost 6 bases and the J segment 5 bases; nucleotides outside the gene matches: 6.

This chain uses TRBV6-1 with TRBJ2-6; possible D gene TRBD1, 6 bases. The V end lost 1 base, the J end lost 0 bases, and 10 bases lay between the germline ends. In germline, CDR1 is MNHNS, CDR2 SASEGT. The CDR3 has 17 amino acids. The CDR3 DNA follows: TGTGCCAGCAGTGAAGACAGGGCGAACTCTGGGGCCAACGTCCTGACTTTC. Translated: CASSEDRANSGANVLTF.

J is TRBJ2-7 and V is TRBV28; D remains unclear. V was cut by 6 bases and J by 3 bases, with 30 bases left in between. The CDR3 consists of 19 residues. The germline V gene encodes CDR1 MDHEN and CDR2 SYDVKM. CDR3 protein: CASSSKRLALWLVDYEQYF. The CDR3 DNA reads TGTGCCAGCAGCTCGAAGAGACTCGCGTTATGGCTGGTGGACTACGAGCAGTACTTC.

The gene calls are TRBV28 and TRBJ2-1; TRBD1 matches 7 bases. J was trimmed by 9 bases and V by 7 bases; bases with no gene match: 15. This CDR3 comprises 15 residues. In germline, CDR1 is MDHEN, CDR2 SYDVKM. In nucleotides, the CDR3 is TGTGCCAGCAACAATAGACAGGGTAATTTAGGTGAGCAGTTCTTC. It yields the protein CASNNRQGNLGEQFF.

The chain joins TRBV5-1 to TRBJ2-7, with D hard to call. The CDR3 is 14 residues long. Trimming stripped 0 bases from V and 3 bases from J, with 10 bases between. Germline V gene sequence: CDR1 SGHRS, CDR2 YFSETQ. Written as DNA, the CDR3 is TGCGCCAGCAGCTTGGGCGCCTCTCTCTACGAGCAGTACTTC. Residues: CASSLGASLYEQYF.

The chain couples TRBV11-2 to TRBJ1-4, with 8 positions matching TRBD1. The V gene's germline CDR1 is SGHAT and CDR2 FQNNGV. This CDR3 has 15 amino acids. The junction had 5 bases not matched to a gene; V was cut back by 4 bases and J by 4 bases. The CDR3 loop reads CASSYDGQGNEKLFF. Written as DNA, the CDR3 is TGTGCCAGCAGCTACGACGGACAGGGTAATGAAAAACTGTTTTTT. Filled out from reference TRBV11-2 and TRBJ1-4, the complete variable domain reads EAGVAQSPRYKIIEKRQSVAFWCNPISGHATLYWYQQILGQGPKLLIQFQNNGVVDDSQLPKDRFSAERLKGVDSTLKIQPAKLEDSAVYLCASSYDGQGNEKLFFGSGTQLSVL.